What follows describes a single T cell receptor (beta chain). The specificity of this receptor is unknown. Per-base quality was not reported, and no clone a single base away is much larger than it. The V and J ends are trimmed by 4 bases and 7 bases, leaving 10 bases between them. Its CDR3 holds 12 amino acids, cysteine through phenylalanine. Solely the CDR3 DNA is kept, with 36 bases framed from the first base. Taken from the germline V gene, the CDR1 and CDR2 loops are ENHRY and SYGVKD. This specimen belongs to a study of T cells in Graves' hyperthyroidism and ophthalmopathy (dated by TCRdb to about 2019). Background for the entire study: Peripheral blood samples were taken at initial diagnosis, before any treatment was given. To identify TCR V-J signatures that set the groups apart, the researchers used a discovery cohort of about a hundred patients, made up of 40 to 45 with Graves' ophthalmopathy and 55 to 65 with stable Graves' hyperthyroidism. An independent validation cohort of around 19 hyperthyroidism patients and about 16 patients who later progressed to ophthalmopathy tested prospective prediction of ophthalmopathy. For training and testing, the approximately 97 patients in the discovery cohort were randomly divided in a 7:3 ratio. Thyroid tissue and blood T-cell repertoires from roughly 6 Graves' hyperthyroidism patients were also compared in the study. Following sampling, methimazole starting at 30 mg daily was given to hyperthyroidism patients, and high-dose intravenous methylprednisolone was given to ophthalmopathy patients. TCR Vbeta CDR3 sequencing of 130 to 150 peripheral blood samples (under 45 ophthalmopathy, 75 to 85 hyperthyroidism and some 17 progressor patients) is reported in the paper. The paper's findings and limits, for the study overall: Sample size was not statistically predetermined, and investigators were not blinded to group allocation. A 13 V-J signature model separated ophthalmopathy from stable hyperthyroidism, with around 91% sensitivity and about 81% specificity in cross-validation and 80%/75% in testing. Most expanded thyroid clonotypes (frequency above 0.001) were also detected in blood, a finding suggesting that blood repertoires may reflect thyroid immune responses. In validation, the model predicted progression to ophthalmopathy with 55% to 71% sensitivity and 72.22% specificity, a median of around six months before onset.

Amplification of TCR beta CDR3 regions was carried out from RNA transcripts. For the first round of RT-PCR on the TCR CDR3, the HTBI primer set was used together with the Qiagen OneStep RT-PCR kit. The libraries were constructed in a second round of multiplex PCR and then size-selected and purified. Libraries were sequenced paired-end with 100 bp reads on an Illumina HiSeq2000. In the authors' own workflow: SOAPnuke was used to process the raw data, removing reads that contained adapters or uncalled bases, had a mean Phred below 15, or lacked an exact match to the constant primer or identifier. COPE v1.2.5 was used to merge the high-quality paired reads, and each unique nucleotide sequence was defined as a clonotype. MiTCR v1.1 was used to align clonotypes to the IMGT TRBV, TRBD and TRBJ reference segments. Analysis was restricted to V-J combinations with a frequency above 0.0001, which covered roughly 99% of repertoires. A TCS score was defined as the ratio between F50 (clonal expansion) and ExV (chaos), using BLOSUM62-based TCRdist between CDR3 peptides within each V-J. Welch's t-statistics and random forest reduced 500 to 550 V-J features to about 12, which were used in a naive Bayes classifier (R e1071). TCRdb reworked the public reads: Q25 trimming with fastp, MiXCR clone assembly, productive beta chains retained. Rows are combined by CDR3 protein, so each entry shows the most common genes and DNA. Clone size and V and J calls follow TCRdb, not the original study. Present in this sample are around 620,000 distinct CDR3 sequences, 13% to 15% of which were seen just once. 7% to 9% of the sample is held by the ten biggest clonotypes.

Ophthalmopathy patients had moderately to severely active disease, Clinical Activity Score of at least 3, NOSPECS grade of at least 4, and duration under 3 months. Patients with uncontrolled infections, other autoimmune diseases, pregnancy or lactation were excluded. Diagnoses were based on clinical symptoms, serum thyroxine and TRAb, thyroid ultrasound and orbital computed tomography. Ficoll-Paque density gradient centrifugation was used to isolate PBMCs from approximately 10 ml of fresh peripheral blood. Total RNA was extracted using Trizol reagent, and RNA quality was assessed on an Agilent 2100 Bioanalyzer.

The specimen sequenced was blood. In this chain, TRBV10-3 is recombined with TRBJ1-2; 5 matching bases give a weak D call of TRBD1. This receptor was obtained from a woman aged 18 to 35 with Graves' ophthalmopathy. This receptor has the CDR3 CAISGMRGGYTF. The base sequence is TGTGCCATCAGTGGTATGAGGGGTGGCTACACCTTC.